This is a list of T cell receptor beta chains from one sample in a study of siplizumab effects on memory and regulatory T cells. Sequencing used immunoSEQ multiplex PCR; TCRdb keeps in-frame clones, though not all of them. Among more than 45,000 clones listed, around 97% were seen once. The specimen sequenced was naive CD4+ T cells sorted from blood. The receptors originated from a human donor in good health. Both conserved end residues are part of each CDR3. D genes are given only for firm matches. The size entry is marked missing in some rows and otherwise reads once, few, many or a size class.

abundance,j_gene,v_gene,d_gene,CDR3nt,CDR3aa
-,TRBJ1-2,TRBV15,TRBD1,TGTGCCACCAGCAGAGGGGGACAGGGGAACTATGGCTACACCTTC,CATSRGGQGNYGYTF
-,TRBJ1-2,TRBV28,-,TGTGCCAGCAGTATGGGGAGGGGCTACAATGGCTACACCTTC,CASSMGRGYNGYTF
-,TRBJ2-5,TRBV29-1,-,TGCAGCGTTGTTAAGGGAACGGAGACCCAGTACTTC,CSVVKGTETQYF
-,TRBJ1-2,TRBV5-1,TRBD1,TGCGCCAGCAGCTTGGGAGGACAGGGAGGGGCGGAAGGCTACACCTTC,CASSLGGQGGAEGYTF
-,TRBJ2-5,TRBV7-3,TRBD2,TGTGCCAGCAGCCTCGGACTAGCGGGAGAGGAGACCCAGTACTTC,CASSLGLAGEETQYF
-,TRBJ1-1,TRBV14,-,TGTGCCAGCAGCCGCCAACTGGGGGAGCCGAACACTGAAGCTTTCTTT,CASSRQLGEPNTEAFF
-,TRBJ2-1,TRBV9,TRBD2,TGTGCCAGCAGCCCCCGTAGTAGCGGGAGGGCCTACAATGAGCAGTTCTTC,CASSPRSSGRAYNEQFF
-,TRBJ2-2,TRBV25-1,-,TGTGCCAGCAGTTTTACAGGGAACGGGGAGCTGTTTTTT,CASSFTGNGELFF
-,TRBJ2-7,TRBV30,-,TGTGCCTGGAGCGCTAGGGGATACGAGCAGTACTTC,CAWSARGYEQYF
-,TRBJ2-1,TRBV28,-,TGTGCCAGCAGTTCCGGGGTAAGGCACAATGAGCAGTTCTTC,CASSSGVRHNEQFF
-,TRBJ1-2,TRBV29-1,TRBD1,TGCAGCGTCAGGGACAGGGGATACGGCTACACCTTC,CSVRDRGYGYTF
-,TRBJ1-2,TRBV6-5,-,TGTGCCAGCAGTTACGGCAGGGAACCCTATGGCTACACCTTC,CASSYGREPYGYTF
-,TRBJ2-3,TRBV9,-,TGTGCCAGCAATAACGGGAGAATCACAGATACGCAGTATTTT,CASNNGRITDTQYF
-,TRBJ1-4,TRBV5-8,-,TGTGCCAGCAGCTTGTTCTGGGGACGGAGGAAAGCAACTAATGAAAAACTGTTTTTT,CASSLFWGRRKATNEKLFF
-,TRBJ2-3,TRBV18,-,TGTGCCAGCTCACCGCCGACGCTTTATTCAGATACGCAGTATTTT,CASSPPTLYSDTQYF
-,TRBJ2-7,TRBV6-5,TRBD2,TGTGCCAGCAGCCGGACTAGCGGGCACGAGCAGTACTTC,CASSRTSGHEQYF
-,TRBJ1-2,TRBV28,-,TGTGCCAGCTCACTTGGCAGCCCCTATGGCTACACCTTC,CASSLGSPYGYTF
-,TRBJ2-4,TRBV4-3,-,TGCGCCAGCAGCCGATCTCGACACGCCTCGGAAAACATTCAGTACTTC,CASSRSRHASENIQYF
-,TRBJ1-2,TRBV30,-,TGTGCCTGGAGTGTGATAGATGGCTACACCTTC,CAWSVIDGYTF
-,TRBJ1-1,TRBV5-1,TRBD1,TGCGCCAGCAGCTTGGGAACCGGACAGGGGCGGACTGAAGCTTTCTTT,CASSLGTGQGRTEAFF
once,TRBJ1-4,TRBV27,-,TGTGCCAGCAGTTTAGGACGGAAAACTAATGAAAAACTGTTTTTT,CASSLGRKTNEKLFF
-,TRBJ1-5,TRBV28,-,TGTGCCAGCAGTTTCGGCAGGGGTCGGCAGCCCCAGCATTTT,CASSFGRGRQPQHF
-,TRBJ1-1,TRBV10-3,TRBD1,TGTGCCATCAGTGAGTCCAGGGGGGCTGAAGCTTTCTTT,CAISESRGAEAFF
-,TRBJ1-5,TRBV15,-,TGTGCCACCAGCAGAGGAAGCCTTCCTATGTCCCAGCATTTT,CATSRGSLPMSQHF
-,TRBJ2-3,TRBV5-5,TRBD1,TGTGCCAGCAGCCTTAACACAGGGGTAGGCACAGATACGCAGTATTTT,CASSLNTGVGTDTQYF
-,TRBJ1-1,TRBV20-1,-,TGCCAGACCTCGAGGTACCAGGAAGCTTTCTTT,CQTSRYQEAFF
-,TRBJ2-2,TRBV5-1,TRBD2,TGCGCCAGCCTGACTGGCGCGGGAGACCGTCGGGCCCTGGTCCTTGGCACCGGGGAGCTGTTTTTT,CASLTGAGDRRALVLGTGELFF
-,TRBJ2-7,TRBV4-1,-,TGCGCCAGCAGGCGGGGACAGTACTCCTACGAGCAGTACTTC,CASRRGQYSYEQYF
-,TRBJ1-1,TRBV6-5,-,TGTGCCAGCAGTAGTTTCCCGAACACTGAAGCTTTCTTT,CASSSFPNTEAFF
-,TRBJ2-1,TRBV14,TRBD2,TGTGCCAGCAGCCGCGGACTAGCGGGAATCTATGAGCAGTTCTTC,CASSRGLAGIYEQFF
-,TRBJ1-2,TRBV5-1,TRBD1,TGCGCCAGCAGCTTGGCCCCACGAAGGGACAGGAACTATGGCTACACCTTC,CASSLAPRRDRNYGYTF
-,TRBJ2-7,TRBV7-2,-,TGTGCCAGCAGCCATTCGAGCGCTCCCGAGCAGTACTTC,CASSHSSAPEQYF
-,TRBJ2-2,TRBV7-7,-,TGTGCTAGCAGCTCCTCTTTCGAGGTGTCCACCGGGGAGCTGTTTTTT,CASSSSFEVSTGELFF
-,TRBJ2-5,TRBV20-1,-,TGCAGTGCTAGCGGTTCGGAGACCCAGTACTTC,CSASGSETQYF
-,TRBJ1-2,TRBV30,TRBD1,TGTGCCCGGAGAGGGACAGGGGGTTATGGCTACACCTTC,CARRGTGGYGYTF
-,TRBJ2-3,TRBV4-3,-,TGCGCCAGCAGCCAAGATGGGGGGACAGATACGCAGTATTTT,CASSQDGGTDTQYF